The rows below give T cell receptor beta chains drawn from one sample of a study of vaccination and CD4 T cells after COVID-19. TCRdb processed the PCR reads anew with MiXCR; each CDR3 protein has one entry. Of around 8,400 distinct CDR3 sequences in the sample, about three fifths were seen once. These TCRs' antigens remain unknown. The sequenced material came from CD4+ T cells from blood, cultured in vitro. The receptors were gathered from a human donor who had recovered from COVID-19. The CDR3 runs from the conserved cysteine through the conserved F or W. A D gene is named only where the DNA matches it firmly. The size of a clone is reported for some rows only, either as once, few or many, or as a class for expanded clones.

V	J	D	size	DNA	CDR3
TRBV6-1	TRBJ2-7	.	.	TGTGCCAGCAGAAAAACGACTCATGACGAGCAGTACTTC	CASRKTTHDEQYF
TRBV27	TRBJ1-6	.	once	TGTGCCAGCAGGGACAATAATTCACCCCTCCACTTT	CASRDNNSPLHF
TRBV7-2	TRBJ1-2	TRBD1	few	TGTGCCAGCAGCTACACAGGGGGCGGCTATGGCTACACCTTC	CASSYTGGGYGYTF
TRBV28	TRBJ2-1	TRBD2	.	TGTGCCAGCAGCACGGGACTAGCGGGGAGAAATGAGCAGTTCTTC	CASSTGLAGRNEQFF
TRBV28	TRBJ1-1	.	few	TGTGCCAGCAGTGGGACATCGAACACTGAAGCTTTCTTT	CASSGTSNTEAFF
TRBV6-4	TRBJ2-3	TRBD2	.	TGTGCCAGCAGTGTAGTGGCGAGCGGGGGTGCAGATACGCAGTATTTT	CASSVVASGGADTQYF
TRBV12-3/TRBV12-4	TRBJ2-5	TRBD2	.	TGTGCCAGCAGCCCCCGACTAGCGGGGGGCCAGCAAGAGACCCAGTACTTC	CASSPRLAGGQQETQYF
TRBV7-2	TRBJ1-1	.	.	TGTGCCAGCAGCTTAGCTCTGGGGGATACTGAAGCTTTCTTT	CASSLALGDTEAFF
TRBV6-1	TRBJ1-1	.	.	TGTGCCAGCAACAGACACCTGAACACTGAAGCTTTCTTT	CASNRHLNTEAFF
TRBV7-3	TRBJ1-1	.	.	TGTGCCAGCAGCTTAATGGGCCTTCGCAGGGCCACTGAAGCTTTCTTT	CASSLMGLRRATEAFF
TRBV6-1	TRBJ1-1	.	.	TGTGCCAGCAGTGGAGGATTCCCCACTGAAGCTTTCTTT	CASSGGFPTEAFF
TRBV30	TRBJ2-3	.	.	TGTGCCTGGAGTAGGGCTAGCCCGAGCACAGATACGCAGTATTTT	CAWSRASPSTDTQYF
TRBV20-1	TRBJ2-3	TRBD2	.	TGCAGTGCTAGCGGACTAGCGGGGGGGAGCACAGATACGCAGTATTTT	CSASGLAGGSTDTQYF
TRBV7-2	TRBJ2-6	.	.	TGTGCCAGCAGCCCACTCACTCTCCGGGGGTCCGGGGCCAACGTCCTGACTTTC	CASSPLTLRGSGANVLTF
TRBV29-1	TRBJ2-3	.	once	TGCAGCGTTGAGGATCGTGAGCAGAACACAGATACGCAGTATTTT	CSVEDREQNTDTQYF
TRBV11-3	TRBJ2-2	.	.	TGTGCCAGCAGCCCTGACGGCACCGGGGAGCTGTTTTTT	CASSPDGTGELFF
TRBV5-6	TRBJ1-2	.	.	TGTGCCAGCAGCTTGGAGACCCTCCGGATGGATCACTATGGCTACACCTTC	CASSLETLRMDHYGYTF
TRBV7-7	TRBJ2-1	TRBD2	.	TGTGCCAGCAGCTTAGGAGCGGGGACTTACAATGAGCAGTTCTTC	CASSLGAGTYNEQFF
TRBV23-1	TRBJ1-2	.	few	TGCGCCAGCAAACGGGTAGGGGCTTACTATGGCTACACCTTC	CASKRVGAYYGYTF
TRBV6-1	TRBJ1-1	.	.	TGTGCCAGCAGTGAGGATCAGGGGAGGCATGAAGCTTTCTTT	CASSEDQGRHEAFF
TRBV7-2	TRBJ2-1	.	.	TGTGCCAGCAGCTTAGGCCTAACCTACAATGAGCAGTTCTTC	CASSLGLTYNEQFF
TRBV29-1	TRBJ1-2	.	once	TGCAGCGTTGAAGACCGGGGGTTCCAGGATGGCTACACCTTC	CSVEDRGFQDGYTF
TRBV7-2	TRBJ2-7	TRBD2	few	TGTGCCAGCAGAGGGTGGGGGGGAGGGACCTACGAGCAGTACTTC	CASRGWGGGTYEQYF
TRBV5-1	TRBJ1-1	.	.	TGCGCCAGCAGCCCTCGGGAAGGGAACACTGAAGCTTTCTTT	CASSPREGNTEAFF